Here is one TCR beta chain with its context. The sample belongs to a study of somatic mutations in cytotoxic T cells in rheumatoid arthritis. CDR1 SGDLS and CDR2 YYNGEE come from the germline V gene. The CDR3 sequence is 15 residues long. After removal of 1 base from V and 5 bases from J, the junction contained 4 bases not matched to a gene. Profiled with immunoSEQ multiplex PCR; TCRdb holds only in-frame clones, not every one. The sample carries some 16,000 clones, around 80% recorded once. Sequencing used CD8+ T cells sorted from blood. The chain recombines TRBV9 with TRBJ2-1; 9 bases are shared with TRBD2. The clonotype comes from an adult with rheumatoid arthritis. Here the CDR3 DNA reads TGTGCCAGCAGCGTATTAGCGGGGGCGAACAATGAGCAGTTCTTC. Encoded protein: CASSVLAGANNEQFF.